The clone carrying this T cell receptor (beta chain) came up many times. Its antigen is unknown. The entry originates in a study of T cells after yellow fever vaccination. Study-wide results and limits: Clonotypes appearing in both CD4 and CD8 compartments existed, and their share was small. Contamination of FACS-sorted repertoires by abundant clonotypes from the bulk population could occur. Post-booster reappearance was seen for most primary-vaccination clones (about 96% CD4, roughly 88% CD8).

Production of TCR cDNA was by 5'RACE template switching, which also added a universal primer site and UMIs. Each CDR3 protein gets one entry after TCRdb re-called the 5' RACE reads with MiXCR. The repertoire holds under 150,000 distinct CDR3 sequences, 7% to 9% seen once, with about 0.73% in the top ten. There are 11 residues in the CDR3. Per germline, CDR1 MDHEN and CDR2 SYDVKM. Trimming took off 2 bases at V and 15 bases at J, with 11 bases between the two ends. The sequenced sample was CD4+ T cells sorted from PBMCs, obtained 5 days after the yellow fever booster vaccination. The chain couples TRBV28 to TRBJ2-1; D is undetermined. The TCR sequence derives from a man aged 25 to 40 who received the YFV17D yellow fever vaccine. The DNA of the CDR3 is TGTGCCAGCAGTTTAAATAGTGGGTGGTTCTTC. This encodes CASSLNSGWFF.